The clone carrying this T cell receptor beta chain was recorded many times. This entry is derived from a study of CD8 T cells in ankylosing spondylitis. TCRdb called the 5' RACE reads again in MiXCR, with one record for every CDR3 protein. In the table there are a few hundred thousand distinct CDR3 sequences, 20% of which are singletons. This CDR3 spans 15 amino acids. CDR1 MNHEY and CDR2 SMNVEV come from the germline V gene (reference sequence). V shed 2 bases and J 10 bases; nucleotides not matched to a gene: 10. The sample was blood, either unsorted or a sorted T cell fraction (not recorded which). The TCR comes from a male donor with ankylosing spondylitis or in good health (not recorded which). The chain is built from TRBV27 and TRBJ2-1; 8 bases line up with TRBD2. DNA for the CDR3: TGTGCCAGCAGTTTAGCCCAGGGGAGCGGGGGCGAGCAGTTCTTC. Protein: CASSLAQGSGGEQFF.